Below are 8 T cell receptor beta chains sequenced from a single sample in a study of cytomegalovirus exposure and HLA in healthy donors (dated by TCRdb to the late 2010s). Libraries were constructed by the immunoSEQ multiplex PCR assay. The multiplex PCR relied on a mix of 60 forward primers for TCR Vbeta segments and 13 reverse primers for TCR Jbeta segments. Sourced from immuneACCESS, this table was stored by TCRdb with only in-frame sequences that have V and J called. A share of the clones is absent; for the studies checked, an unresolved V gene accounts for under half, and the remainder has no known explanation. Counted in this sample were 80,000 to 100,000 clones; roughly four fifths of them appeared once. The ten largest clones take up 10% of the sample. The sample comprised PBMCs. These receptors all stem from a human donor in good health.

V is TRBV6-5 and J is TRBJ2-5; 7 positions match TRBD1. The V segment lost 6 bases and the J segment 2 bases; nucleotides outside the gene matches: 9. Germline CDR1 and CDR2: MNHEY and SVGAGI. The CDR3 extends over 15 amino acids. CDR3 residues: CASRSRTGRQETQYF. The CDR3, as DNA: TGTGCCAGCAGGTCCCGGACAGGTCGACAAGAGACCCAGTACTTC.

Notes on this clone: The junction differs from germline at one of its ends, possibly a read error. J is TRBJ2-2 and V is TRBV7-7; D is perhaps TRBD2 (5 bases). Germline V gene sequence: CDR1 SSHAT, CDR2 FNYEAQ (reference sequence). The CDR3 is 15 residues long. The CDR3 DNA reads TGTGCTAGCAGCTTATCGGTACCGGGGACCGGGGAGCTGTTTTTT. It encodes CASSLSVPGTGELFF.

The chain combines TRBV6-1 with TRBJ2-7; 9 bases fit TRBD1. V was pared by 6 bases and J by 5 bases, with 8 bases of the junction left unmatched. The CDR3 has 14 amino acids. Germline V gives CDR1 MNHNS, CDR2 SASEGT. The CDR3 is CASSRPDRGNEQYF. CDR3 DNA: TGTGCCAGCAGCCGACCGGACAGGGGTAACGAGCAGTACTTC.

The CDR3 sequence: CASSTTGYGYTF. CDR3 bases: TGTGCCAGCAGTACGACAGGATATGGCTACACCTTC. V is TRBV6-5 and J is TRBJ1-2; D may be TRBD1 (6 bases). V was trimmed by 5 bases and J by 5 bases, leaving 9 bases between them. Per germline, CDR1 MNHEY and CDR2 SVGAGI. The CDR3 extends over 12 amino acids.

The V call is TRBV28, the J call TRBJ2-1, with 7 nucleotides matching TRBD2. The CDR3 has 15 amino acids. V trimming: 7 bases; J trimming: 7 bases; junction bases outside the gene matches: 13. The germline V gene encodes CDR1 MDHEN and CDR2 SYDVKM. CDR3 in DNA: TGTGCCAGCACCCCCTGGGGGGGGAGAGGGAATGAGCAGTTCTTC. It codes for CASTPWGGRGNEQFF.

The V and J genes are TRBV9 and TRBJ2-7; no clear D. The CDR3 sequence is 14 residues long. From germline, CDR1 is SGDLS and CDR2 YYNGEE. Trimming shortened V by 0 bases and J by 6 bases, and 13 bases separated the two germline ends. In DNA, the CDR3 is TGTGCCAGCAGCGTAGAAGCTAGTCACTCCGAGCAGTACTTC. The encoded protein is CASSVEASHSEQYF.

Written as DNA, the CDR3 is TGTGCCATCAGTGAGTCGAGACTAGCTAGCACAGATACGCAGTATTTT. Translation: CAISESRLASTDTQYF. This chain joins TRBV10-3 and TRBJ2-3; 7 positions agree with TRBD2. J was trimmed by 0 bases and V by 0 bases; bases with no gene match: 3. The CDR3 extends over 16 amino acids. CDR1 and CDR2 (germline): ENHRY, SYGVKD.

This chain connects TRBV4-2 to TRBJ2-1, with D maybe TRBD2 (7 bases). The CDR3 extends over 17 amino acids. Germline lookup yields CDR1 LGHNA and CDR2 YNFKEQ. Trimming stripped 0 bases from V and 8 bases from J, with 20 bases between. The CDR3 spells CASSQEGGGGVAYEQFF. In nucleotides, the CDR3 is TGTGCCAGCAGCCAAGAAGGCGGCGGGGGCGTAGCGTATGAGCAGTTCTTC.